The 2 T cell receptor beta chains below all came from one sample that was sequenced in a study of T cell repertoires in cytomegalovirus infection. From the reads, TCRdb called clonotypes with MiXCR, one entry per CDR3 protein. The sample holds around 530,000 distinct CDR3 sequences, less than 30% seen once. Sequenced input: PBMCs. These receptors all come from a human donor in good health (CMV status not recorded). Some clones in this sample may be carry-over from other donors' samples.

V and J are TRBV7-2 and TRBJ2-7; D call uncertain. The CDR3 is 13 amino acids. V lost 5 bases to trimming and J lost 0 bases, with 8 bases between them. Looked up from germline, CDR1 is SGHTA and CDR2 is FQGNSA. The CDR3 nucleotides read TGTGCCAGCAGCACGGTGGCCTCCTACGAGCAGTACTTC. Its protein is CASSTVASYEQYF. The complete variable domain, with remaining parts taken from reference TRBV7-2 and TRBJ2-7, reads GAGVSQSPSNKVTEKGKDVELRCDPISGHTALYWYRQSLGQGLEFLIYFQGNSAPDKSGLPSDRFSAERTGGSVSTLTIQRTQQEDSAVYLCASSTVASYEQYFGPGTRLTVT.

A few counts support this clonotype. The rearrangement joins TRBV7-9 to TRBJ2-1, with a tentative D call TRBD1 (6 bases). CDR1 and CDR2 from the germline V gene are SEHNR and FQNEAQ (reference sequence). Trimming took 5 bases from V and 14 from J, leaving 13 bases between them. The CDR3 length is 11 residues. As DNA, the CDR3 is TGTGCCAGCAGCCCGGACAGCCGAAAGTTCTTC. Translated, it gives CASSPDSRKFF.